This TCR beta chain was recovered during a study of T cell changes during pregnancy in multiple sclerosis. This table comes from immunoSEQ multiplex PCR, and its TCRdb copy is limited to in-frame clones, with some not included. The data show about 38,000 clones, with just under 95% seen just once and roughly 8% held by the top ten. The sequencing used CD8+ T cells from peripheral blood mononuclear cells, collected in the third trimester of pregnancy. The sequence came from a female donor with multiple sclerosis, enrolled in a pregnancy study.

The CDR3 DNA sequence: TGTGCCAGCAGCCAGATGGGTATAGCGGGGTACGGTACAGATACGCAGTATTTT. Its translation is CASSQMGIAGYGTDTQYF. The chain employs TRBV11-2 and TRBJ2-3, with 8 positions matching TRBD2. CDR1 and CDR2 from the germline V gene are SGHAT and FQNNGV. V lost 5 bases and J lost 3; bases outside the gene matches: 16. The CDR3 is made up of 18 amino acids.